The 5 T cell receptor beta chains listed next were all sequenced from one sample in a study of T cell responses to AZD1222 COVID-19 vaccine. Libraries were prepared by immunoSEQ multiplex PCR; TCRdb keeps only in-frame clonotypes and omits some of them. The table has more than 100,000 clones, more than 85% seen once. Sample: peripheral blood, taken 28 days after the second AZD1222 dose. The receptors derive from an adult who received the AZD1222 COVID-19 vaccine.

V and J are TRBV4-1 and TRBJ2-2, with 9 bases identical to TRBD1. V lost 4 bases to trimming and J lost 7 bases; unmatched junction nucleotides: 4. The CDR3 runs 14 residues. Looked up from germline, CDR1 is MGHRA and CDR2 is YSYEKL. CDR3 sequence: CASSPRQGDGELFF. CDR3 in DNA: TGCGCCAGCAGCCCGCGACAGGGGGACGGGGAGCTGTTTTTT.

The rearrangement joins TRBV11-2 to TRBJ1-2, with 7 bases that match TRBD1. The CDR3 extends over 14 amino acids. The trim removed 3 bases at V and 6 bases at J, leaving 7 bases unmatched. Germline assignment: CDR1 SGHAT and CDR2 FQNNGV. The CDR3 reads CASSFTGEINGYTF. The CDR3 DNA sequence: TGTGCCAGCAGCTTTACAGGGGAAATCAATGGCTACACCTTC.

This clone was detected only a few times. Additional DNA sequences in this sample encode the identical CDR3. The rearrangement uses TRBV5-1 and TRBJ1-6, with D possibly matching TRBD1 (5 bases). This CDR3 spans 16 amino acids. The germline CDR1 and CDR2 sequences are SGHRS and YFSETQ. V was pared by 0 bases and J by 6 bases, with 13 bases between. DNA of the CDR3: TGCGCCAGCAGCTTGGTTAGAGGACACAGTAATTCACCCCTCCACTTT. This sequence encodes CASSLVRGHSNSPLHF.

The genes are TRBV4-2 and TRBJ1-2, with 8 nucleotides matching TRBD1. The J segment lost 2 bases and the V segment lost 8 bases, leaving 7 bases of the junction unmatched. The CDR3 loop spans 14 amino acids. The germline gives CDR1 LGHNA, CDR2 YNFKEQ. For the CDR3, the DNA is TGTGCCAGCTCACGGACAGGGACCAACTATGGCTACACCTTC. This translates into CASSRTGTNYGYTF.

Here the CDR3 DNA reads TGTGCCAGCAGCTTAGTGTTGTCCTCTGGGGCCAACGTCCTGACTTTC. Encoded protein: CASSLVLSSGANVLTF. This chain connects TRBV7-2 to TRBJ2-6; D not certain. CDR1 and CDR2 from the germline V gene are SGHTA and FQGNSA. V gave up 1 base and J gave up 0 bases, with 7 bases separating them. The CDR3 covers 16 residues.